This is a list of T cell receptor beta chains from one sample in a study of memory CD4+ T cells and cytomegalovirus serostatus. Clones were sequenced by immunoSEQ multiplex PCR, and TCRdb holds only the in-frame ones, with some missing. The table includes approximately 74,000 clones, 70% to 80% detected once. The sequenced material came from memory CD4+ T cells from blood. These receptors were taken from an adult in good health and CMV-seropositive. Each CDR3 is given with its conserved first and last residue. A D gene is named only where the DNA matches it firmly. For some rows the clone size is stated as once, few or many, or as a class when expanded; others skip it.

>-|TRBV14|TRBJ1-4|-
TGTGCCAGCAGCCCGGGACTTCGTACTGAAAAACTGTTTTTT
CASSPGLRTEKLFF
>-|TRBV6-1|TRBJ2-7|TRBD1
TGTGCCAGCAGGAAGCCCGGACAGGGCGGAGGCGGACAGTACTTC
CASRKPGQGGGGQYF
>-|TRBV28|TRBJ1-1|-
TGTGCCAGCAGTTTACTCGGAACTCCGAACACTGAAGCTTTCTTT
CASSLLGTPNTEAFF
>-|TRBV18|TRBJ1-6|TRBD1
TGTGCCAGCTCACCACCGGGACAGGGGCGCTCACCCCTCCACTTT
CASSPPGQGRSPLHF
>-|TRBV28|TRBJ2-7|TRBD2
TGTGCCAGCTTTCAAGGTAGCGGGAGTAATGAGCAGTACTTC
CASFQGSGSNEQYF
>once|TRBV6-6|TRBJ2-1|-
TGTGCCAGCAGTTCTTTAGCGCTTGAGCAGTTCTTC
CASSSLALEQFF
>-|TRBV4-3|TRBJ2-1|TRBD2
TGCGCCAGCAGCCCAAGATTAACCACTAGCGGGGGCAATGAGCAGTTCTTC
CASSPRLTTSGGNEQFF
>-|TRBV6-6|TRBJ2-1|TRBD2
TGTGCCAGTAGCGGGAGCAACAATGAGCAGTTCTTC
CASSGSNNEQFF
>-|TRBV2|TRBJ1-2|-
TGTGCCACTTCGGGAGGCTATGGCTACACCTTC
CATSGGYGYTF
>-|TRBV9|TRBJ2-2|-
TGTGCCAGCAGTCCTCTGGGTGGCGGAAGAGGCACCGGGGAGCTGTTTTTT
CASSPLGGGRGTGELFF
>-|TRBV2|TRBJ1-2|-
TGTGCCAGCAGTGGTGGCAGGGTTGGCTACACCTTC
CASSGGRVGYTF
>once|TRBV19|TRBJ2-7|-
TGTGCCAGTAGTAATATGGCAGGGGCGTTTTACGAGCAGTACTTC
CASSNMAGAFYEQYF
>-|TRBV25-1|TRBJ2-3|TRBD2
TGTGCCAGCAGTGCGGGACTAGCGGGGGGAATCACAGATACGCAGTATTTT
CASSAGLAGGITDTQYF
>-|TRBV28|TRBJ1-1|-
TGTGCCAGCAGTACCCCCCTGATAGGGATGAACACTGAAGCTTTCTTT
CASSTPLIGMNTEAFF
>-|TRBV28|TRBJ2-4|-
TGTGCCAGCAGTCCAGTGAGACGGCACCTAAGCAAAAACATTCAGTACTTC
CASSPVRRHLSKNIQYF
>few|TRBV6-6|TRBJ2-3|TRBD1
TGTGCCAGCAGTTTAGGACAGGGCACAGATACGCAGTATTTT
CASSLGQGTDTQYF
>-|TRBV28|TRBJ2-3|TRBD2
TGTGCCAGCAGTGGGGCTAGCGGGAGGGGCCCAGATACGCAGTATTTT
CASSGASGRGPDTQYF
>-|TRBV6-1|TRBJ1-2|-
TGTGCCAGCAGTCCAACAGCAACCTATGGCTACACCTTC
CASSPTATYGYTF
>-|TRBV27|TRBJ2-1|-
TGTGCCAGCAGTTTATCGTTTGACAATGAGCAGTTCTTC
CASSLSFDNEQFF
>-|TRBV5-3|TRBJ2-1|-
TGTGCCAGAAGCTCAACCGCGCCTAGACGGAGCTCCTACAATGAGCAGTTCTTC
CARSSTAPRRSSYNEQFF
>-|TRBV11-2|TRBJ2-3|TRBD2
TGTGCCAGCAGCTTAGAGGGACTAGATGGAGATACGCAGTATTTT
CASSLEGLDGDTQYF
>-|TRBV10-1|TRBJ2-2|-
TGCGCCAGCAGCCCGGGTAGGGGTGCGACCGGGGAGCTGTTTTTT
CASSPGRGATGELFF
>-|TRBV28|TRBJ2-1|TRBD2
TGTGCCAGCAGTTTACTAGCGGAAAGGAATGAGCAGTTCTTC
CASSLLAERNEQFF
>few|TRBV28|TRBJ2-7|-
TGTGCCAGCAGTTTCCAATTATTCTCCTACGAGCAGTACTTC
CASSFQLFSYEQYF